A single sample gave rise to the 23 T cell receptor beta chains below, sequenced in a study of T cell changes during pregnancy in multiple sclerosis. Profiling relied on immunoSEQ multiplex PCR, and the TCRdb table lists in-frame clones only, not all of them. The sample consists of around 81,000 clones, 92% of them appearing once. Sequences were derived from peripheral blood, sampled after pregnancy. The receptor set was obtained from a female donor in good health, enrolled as a control in a pregnancy study.

Only one count was recorded for this clone. The chain joins TRBV7-8 to TRBJ2-3, with 7 bases lining up with TRBD2. J gave up 2 bases and V 8 bases, and 10 bases lay outside the gene matches. This CDR3 has 15 residues. Germline assignment: CDR1 SGHVS and CDR2 FQNEAQ. In DNA form, the CDR3 reads TGTGCCAGCCTCCGGGGGGTCTCGAACACAGATACGCAGTATTTT. As protein: CASLRGVSNTDTQYF.

This chain links TRBV28 with TRBJ2-5, with 9 bases fitting TRBD2. CDR3 length equals 18 residues. The V segment lost 5 bases and the J segment 7 bases; nucleotides outside the gene matches: 20. In germline, CDR1 is MDHEN, CDR2 SYDVKM. The DNA for the CDR3 is TGTGCCAGCAGTCACCGTTACTTAGCGGGGGCCGGGATGGGGACCCAGTACTTC. Its protein product is CASSHRYLAGAGMGTQYF.

The chain uses TRBV10-2 and TRBJ1-5; a possible D gene is TRBD1 (5 bases). The CDR3 spans 15 residues. In germline, CDR1 is WSHSY, CDR2 SAAADI. The V gene lost 0 bases and the J gene lost 7 bases, with 13 bases spanning the gap. The CDR3 is CASSESGGEGQPQHF. The CDR3 DNA follows: TGCGCCAGCAGTGAGTCGGGCGGGGAGGGGCAGCCCCAGCATTTT.

CDR3 DNA: TGTGCCAGCAGTGAAGGGGGATGGGCAGGGGTGGGGAAAAACATTCAGTACTTC. It codes for CASSEGGWAGVGKNIQYF. V is TRBV6-1 and J is TRBJ2-4, with D possibly matching TRBD1 (6 bases). V was shortened by 1 base and J by 4 bases, with 20 bases between the two germline ends. Germline V gives CDR1 MNHNS, CDR2 SASEGT. CDR3 length: 18 amino acids.

J is TRBJ1-3 and V is TRBV5-1, with 7 positions matching TRBD1. The CDR3 covers 16 residues. V lost 4 bases, J lost 0 bases, and 7 bases stayed unmatched. Germline V gene sequence: CDR1 SGHRS, CDR2 YFSETQ. CDR3 coding DNA: TGCGCCAGCAGCCCGGGACAGCCGACCTCTGGAAACACCATATATTTT. Encoded protein: CASSPGQPTSGNTIYF.

The chain employs TRBV7-9 and TRBJ2-7; 11 bases fit TRBD2. Germline V gives CDR1 SEHNR, CDR2 FQNEAQ (reference sequence). Trimming removed 5 bases from V and 3 bases from J; junction bases left unmatched: 6. This CDR3 is 15 amino acids long. CDR3 in amino acids: CASSPTTSGIYEQYF. The CDR3 nucleotides are TGTGCCAGCAGCCCAACGACTAGCGGGATCTACGAGCAGTACTTC.

The rearrangement joins TRBV7-6 to TRBJ2-1; 11 bases line up with TRBD2. There are 16 residues in the CDR3. Trimming at V came to 4 bases and at J to 1 base, leaving 3 bases not matched to a gene. Germline CDR1 and CDR2: SGHVS and FNYEAQ. CDR3 amino acids: CASSYTSGSSYNEQFF. The CDR3 bases are TGTGCCAGCAGCTATACTAGCGGGAGTTCCTACAATGAGCAGTTCTTC.

The CDR3 DNA follows: TGCGCCAGCAGCTTGGCGACTAGAGGCACTGAAGCTTTCTTT. This translates into CASSLATRGTEAFF. The V call is TRBV5-1, the J call TRBJ1-1, with unresolved D. This CDR3 is 14 amino acids long. The V end was cut by 0 bases, the J end by 4 bases, with 10 bases between. Germline values: CDR1 SGHRS, CDR2 YFSETQ.

V usage is TRBV29-1 and J usage is TRBJ2-3; 11 bases line up with TRBD2. After removal of 4 bases from V and 3 bases from J, the junction contained 0 bases not matched to a gene. The CDR3 runs 13 residues. Germline CDR1 is SQVTM and CDR2 is ANQGSEA. The CDR3 sequence: CSVGTSGTDTQYF. Written as DNA, the CDR3 is TGCAGCGTTGGGACTAGCGGGACAGATACGCAGTATTTT.

The chain links TRBV28 to TRBJ2-3, with D possibly being TRBD2 (6 bases). The CDR3 contains 16 residues. Looked up from germline, CDR1 is MDHEN and CDR2 is SYDVKM. The ends were cut back, 4 bases at V and 5 bases at J, with 19 bases in the middle. DNA of the CDR3: TGTGCCAGCAGTTCTCAACCTCTAGCGCTGGGAGATACGCAGTATTTT. Translated: CASSSQPLALGDTQYF.

The rearrangement uses TRBV6-1 and TRBJ2-1, with 9 bases lining up with TRBD2. The CDR3 is made up of 15 amino acids. Germline V gene lookup returns CDR1 MNHNS and CDR2 SASEGT. The trim removed 2 bases at V and 7 bases at J, leaving 6 bases unmatched. CDR3 coding DNA: TGTGCCAGCAGTGAAAGTCTAGCGGGGTATAATGAGCAGTTCTTC. Protein: CASSESLAGYNEQFF.

CDR3 nucleotides: TGCGCCAGCAGCCATTCACAGGGGAATAACGAGCAGTACTTC. Protein product: CASSHSQGNNEQYF. This chain joins TRBV4-3 and TRBJ2-7; 7 bases agree with TRBD1. After removal of 3 bases from V and 5 bases from J, the junction contained 7 bases not matched to a gene. CDR3 length: 14 residues. In germline, CDR1 is LGHNA, CDR2 YSLEER.

This chain uses TRBV9 with TRBJ2-5; D perhaps matches TRBD2 (7 bases). The CDR3 runs to 16 residues. V lost 4 bases, J lost 3 bases, and 19 bases lay in between. Germline-derived CDR1 and CDR2 are SGDLS and YYNGEE. Written as DNA, the CDR3 is TGTGCCAGCAGCCCAACCTCGGGGGGCCGGGAAGAGACCCAGTACTTC. It specifies CASSPTSGGREETQYF.

This clone was detected once. This chain's CDR3 is CASSYSYSGANVLTF. CDR3 bases: TGTGCCAGCAGTTACTCCTACTCTGGGGCCAACGTCCTGACTTTC. The genes are TRBV6-5 and TRBJ2-6, with D uncertain. The CDR3 runs 15 residues. The germline CDR1 and CDR2 sequences are MNHEY and SVGAGI. V gave up 0 bases and J gave up 0 bases, with 3 bases separating them.

The chain employs TRBV30 and TRBJ2-3; no firm D call. V shed 0 bases and J shed 8 bases, with 15 bases lying between them. The CDR3 is 14 residues long. Germline CDR1 reads GTSNPN; CDR2 reads SVGIG (reference sequence). CDR3 loop: CAWSVRGAPGTQYF. In DNA, the CDR3 is TGTGCCTGGAGTGTTAGAGGAGCCCCGGGTACGCAGTATTTT. Full variable domain (remainder filled in from reference TRBV30 and TRBJ2-3): SQTIHQWPATLVQPVGSPLSLECTVEGTSNPNLYWYRQAAGRGLQLLFYSVGIGQISSEVPQNLSASRPQDRQFILSSKKLLLSDSGFYLCAWSVRGAPGTQYFGPGTRLTVL.

The V call is TRBV10-3, the J call TRBJ2-7; possibly TRBD2 for D (6 bases). CDR3 length: 18 residues. In germline, CDR1 is ENHRY, CDR2 SYGVKD. The V end lost 4 bases, the J end lost 1 base, and 23 bases lay between the germline ends. The CDR3 DNA reads as TGTGCCATCAGTGCCTCTACGGCAACCGGGACTGGTTCCTACGAGCAGTACTTC. As protein: CAISASTATGTGSYEQYF.

The CDR3 is CASSGPWTGLETQYF. Written as DNA, the CDR3 is TGTGCCAGCAGTGGGCCCTGGACAGGGTTGGAGACCCAGTACTTC. The chain is built from TRBV28 and TRBJ2-5; 8 bases are shared with TRBD1. The CDR3 is 15 residues long. Germline CDR1 is MDHEN and CDR2 is SYDVKM. Losses at the gene ends were 5 bases for V and 5 bases for J; bases not matched to a gene: 10. The full variable domain, in which reference TRBV28 and TRBJ2-5 provide the parts outside the CDR3, is DVKVTQSSRYLVKRTGEKVFLECVQDMDHENMFWYRQDPGLGLRLIYFSYDVKMKEKGDIPEGYSVSREKKERFSLILESASTNQTSMYLCASSGPWTGLETQYFGPGTRLLVL.

This rearrangement joins TRBV27 to TRBJ2-7; D might be TRBD2 (5 bases). The germline V gene has CDR1 MNHEY and CDR2 SMNVEV (reference sequence). The CDR3 is 12 amino acids. Trimming stripped 8 bases from V and 2 bases from J, with 10 bases between. This chain's CDR3 is CASLSETYEQYF. CDR3 sequence (DNA): TGTGCCAGCCTTAGCGAGACCTACGAGCAGTACTTC.

Here the CDR3 reads CAISGLESTDTQYF. CDR3 bases: TGTGCCATCAGTGGACTGGAAAGCACAGATACGCAGTATTTT. The chain joins TRBV10-3 to TRBJ2-3; no firm D call. The ends were cut back, 4 bases at V and 0 bases at J, with 8 bases in the middle. Per germline, CDR1 ENHRY and CDR2 SYGVKD. There are 14 residues in the CDR3.

CDR3 sequence: CASSRGLLSNTQYF. CDR3 nucleotide sequence: TGTGCCAGCAGTAGGGGCCTTCTTTCCAATACGCAGTATTTT. The V call is TRBV6-5, the J call TRBJ2-3; tentatively, D is TRBD1 (5 bases). CDR1 MNHEY and CDR2 SVGAGI come from the germline V gene. The CDR3 consists of 14 residues. Trimming took off 5 bases at V and 7 bases at J, with 16 bases between the two ends.

V and J are TRBV6-1 and TRBJ2-5; 7 bases are shared with TRBD2. V was pared by 1 base and J by 9 bases, with 8 bases of the junction left unmatched. The CDR3 sequence is 14 residues long. CDR1 and CDR2 from the germline V gene are MNHNS and SASEGT. CDR3 sequence (DNA): TGTGCCAGCAGTGAAGAGGTCAGGGAGGGGTCCCAGTACTTC. It is translated as CASSEEVREGSQYF.

V is TRBV28 and J is TRBJ2-5; maybe TRBD1 (6 bases). CDR1 is MDHEN, CDR2 SYDVKM, per germline. The CDR3 sequence is 13 residues long. Between the trimmed V and J ends, which lost 7 bases and 5 bases, there was a span of 14 bases. The CDR3 nucleotides read TGTGCCAGCATGCCTCAGGGGATGGAGACCCAGTACTTC. It is translated as CASMPQGMETQYF. Supplemented by reference TRBV28 and TRBJ2-5, the full variable domain reads DVKVTQSSRYLVKRTGEKVFLECVQDMDHENMFWYRQDPGLGLRLIYFSYDVKMKEKGDIPEGYSVSREKKERFSLILESASTNQTSMYLCASMPQGMETQYFGPGTRLLVL.

The rearrangement joins TRBV6-4 to TRBJ1-1; D might be TRBD1 (6 bases). The CDR3 is 12 residues long. Per the germline V gene, CDR1 is MRHNA and CDR2 is SNTAGT. The V end was cut by 6 bases, the J end by 7 bases, with 12 bases between. The CDR3 protein is CASRVGGGEAFF. CDR3 in DNA: TGTGCCAGCAGGGTGGGAGGGGGTGAAGCTTTCTTT.